A single T cell receptor beta chain is shown here with its context. The antigen is unknown. Quantitative 5'-RACE with molecular barcodes was used to make the TCR beta libraries. TCRdb re-derived calls from the 5' RACE reads in MiXCR, one entry per CDR3 protein. The data show 250,000 to 350,000 distinct CDR3 sequences, around 20% seen once. The data are from a study of CD8 T cells in ankylosing spondylitis. Broader study findings: Disease-associated clones were reportedly significantly overrepresented in matched ankylosing spondylitis synovial fluid. Disease-linked clones displayed a CD8+ phenotype and appeared relatively rarely in peripheral blood. Earlier studies detected some motif variants in reactive arthritis synovial fluid and blood.

The J segment lost 9 bases and the V segment lost 7 bases, leaving 12 bases of the junction unmatched. CDR3 length: 14 amino acids. Germline-derived CDR1 and CDR2 are SGHRS and YFSETQ. This clonotype originated in a male donor with ankylosing spondylitis or in good health (not recorded which). The material sequenced was blood, either unsorted or a sorted T cell fraction (not recorded which). The V call is TRBV5-1, the J call TRBJ2-1; 8 nucleotides line up with TRBD2. CDR3 nucleotides: TGCGCCAGCGGATACGGGAGGGCGGGCTCTGAGCAGTTCTTC. Translated, it gives CASGYGRAGSEQFF.